A single sample gave rise to the 28 T cell receptor beta chains below, sequenced in a study of blood T cell repertoires in COVID-19. Only in-frame clones appear in the TCRdb table, and some are missing; sequencing was by immunoSEQ multiplex PCR. This sample carries approximately 160,000 clones, roughly nine tenths of them seen once, and the ten largest clones take roughly 19%. The sequenced sample was peripheral blood. The receptors stem from a man aged 60-69 years with active or convalescent COVID-19.

The CDR3 protein is CASSPGLVLRNEQFF. The CDR3 DNA sequence: TGTGCCAGCAGTCCGGGACTAGTGTTGCGGAATGAGCAGTTCTTC. The chain has TRBV27 and TRBJ2-1, with 8 bases that match TRBD2. This CDR3 contains 15 residues. Germline trimming cut 5 bases from V and 7 bases from J; bases unmatched to any gene: 10. Germline CDR1 and CDR2: MNHEY and SMNVEV (reference sequence).

This clone was detected only a few times. The rearrangement links TRBV28 to TRBJ1-5; a weak D match, TRBD1 (5 bases). The CDR3 has 14 amino acids. Germline loops: CDR1 MDHEN, CDR2 SYDVKM. V was pared by 5 bases and J by 7 bases, with 15 bases between. CDR3 in DNA: TGTGCCAGCAGTCTCGACAGTTCTGAGCAGCCCCAGCATTTT. Its protein product is CASSLDSSEQPQHF.

This sequence joins TRBV7-8 and TRBJ1-1, with D maybe TRBD1 (5 bases). Deletions cut 5 bases from V and 2 bases from J, with 12 bases between. The CDR3 sequence is 14 residues long. In germline, CDR1 is SGHVS, CDR2 FQNEAQ. The CDR3 protein is CASSLEGFNTEAFF. The CDR3 DNA is TGTGCCAGCAGCCTAGAGGGGTTCAACACTGAAGCTTTCTTT.

Turning to this clone: This CDR3 is also generated by other DNA sequences in the sample. The V and J genes are TRBV7-9 and TRBJ1-2, with D possibly being TRBD1 (5 bases). The V end lost 2 bases, the J end lost 2 bases, and 6 bases lay between the germline ends. The germline V gene has CDR1 SEHNR and CDR2 FQNEAQ (reference sequence). This CDR3 has 13 amino acids. The CDR3: CASSLPGNYGYTF. The CDR3 nucleotides read TGTGCCAGCAGCTTACCAGGGAACTATGGCTACACCTTC.

The V and J genes are TRBV20-1 and TRBJ2-1; D is unresolved. This CDR3 comprises 10 residues. V was cut by 5 bases and J by 8 bases, with 7 bases left in between. From germline, CDR1 is DFQATT and CDR2 SNEGSKA (reference sequence). CDR3 loop: CSAPLDEQFF. CDR3 nucleotides: TGCAGTGCTCCCCTCGATGAGCAGTTCTTC.

V and J are TRBV30 and TRBJ2-7, with 7 positions matching TRBD1. The CDR3 is made up of 13 amino acids. CDR1 is GTSNPN, CDR2 SVGIG, per germline (reference sequence). J lost 1 base, V lost 5 bases, and 5 bases had no gene match. This chain's CDR3 is CAWDREFSYEQYF. The CDR3 nucleotides are TGTGCCTGGGACAGGGAGTTTTCCTACGAGCAGTACTTC.

The chain has TRBV6-2 or TRBV6-3 and TRBJ2-5; 7 positions agree with TRBD1. V was pared by 2 bases and J by 0 bases, with 6 bases of the junction left unmatched. The CDR3 consists of 16 residues. Germline CDR1 is MNHEY and CDR2 is SVGEGT. The CDR3 region has the DNA TGTGCCAGCAGTTACGGGACAGCCCGGTACCAAGAGACCCAGTACTTC. Its translation: CASSYGTARYQETQYF.

This clone appeared a single time. The V call is TRBV30, the J call TRBJ1-2; maybe TRBD1 (5 bases). V lost 8 bases, J lost 6 bases, and 19 bases lay in between. The CDR3 runs 13 residues. Germline V gene lookup returns CDR1 GTSNPN and CDR2 SVGIG (reference sequence). The CDR3 region is CAGISRVQDGYTF. The CDR3 nucleotides read TGTGCCGGAATCTCCAGGGTGCAGGATGGCTACACCTTC.

The chain links TRBV2 to TRBJ1-2; 10 positions agree with TRBD1. The CDR3 loop spans 17 amino acids. CDR1 and CDR2 from the germline V gene are SNHLY and FYNNEI. V lost 3 bases, J lost 6 bases, and 13 bases stayed unmatched. The CDR3 DNA is TGTGCCAGCAGTGATACGGGACAGGGGTGGAGGTTGCATGGCTACACCTTC. Its protein product is CASSDTGQGWRLHGYTF.

The J gene is TRBJ1-5, the V gene TRBV10-3; maybe TRBD1 (5 bases). Germline assignment: CDR1 ENHRY and CDR2 SYGVKD. The germline V and J ends were trimmed by 3 bases and 6 bases, with 9 bases remaining between them. CDR3 length: 13 amino acids. Written as DNA, the CDR3 is TGTGCCATCAGTGACAGGGACTCTCAGCCCCAGCATTTT. It is translated as CAISDRDSQPQHF.

The rearrangement uses TRBV2 and TRBJ1-3; TRBD1 might be the D (5 bases). The CDR3 spans 16 residues. The germline V and J ends were trimmed by 1 base and 0 bases, with 10 bases remaining between them. The germline V gene encodes CDR1 SNHLY and CDR2 FYNNEI. The CDR3 coding sequence is TGTGCCAGCAGTGAAGGGGGGGTTGGCTCTGGAAACACCATATATTTT. It encodes CASSEGGVGSGNTIYF.

Only one count was recorded for this clone. V is TRBV5-6 and J is TRBJ1-2, with 8 bases identical to TRBD1. This CDR3 spans 14 amino acids. Germline V lookup: CDR1 SGHDT, CDR2 YYEEEE. Trimming at V came to 6 bases and at J to 7 bases, leaving 11 bases not matched to a gene. CDR3 DNA: TGTGCCAGCACTACAGACAGGGGTTTAGGTGGCTACACCTTC. It yields the protein CASTTDRGLGGYTF.

This clone has just a few counts. The rearrangement joins TRBV10-3 to TRBJ1-3; weak D call: TRBD1 (6 bases). The CDR3 is 14 residues long. The germline V gene encodes CDR1 ENHRY and CDR2 SYGVKD. V was trimmed by 7 bases and J by 0 bases, leaving 10 bases between them. CDR3 coding DNA: TGTGCCATCAAAGGGGGAAGCTCTGGAAACACCATATATTTT. It specifies CAIKGGSSGNTIYF.

The V and J genes are TRBV27 and TRBJ1-5; tentatively, D is TRBD1 (5 bases). Germline-derived CDR1 and CDR2 are MNHEY and SMNVEV (reference sequence). The CDR3 runs 15 residues. V was pared by 2 bases and J by 6 bases, with 14 bases between. The DNA for the CDR3 is TGTGCCAGCAGTTTAGGGGCCGGGAGGGTTCAGCCCCAGCATTTT. It specifies CASSLGAGRVQPQHF.

V is TRBV10-3 and J is TRBJ2-2; 8 bases match TRBD2. CDR1 and CDR2 (germline): ENHRY, SYGVKD. The CDR3 contains 15 residues. Unmatched junction bases numbered 3, after V lost 4 bases and J lost 2 bases. CDR3 protein: CAISVGLANTGELFF. In DNA, the CDR3 is TGTGCCATCAGTGTTGGACTAGCAAACACCGGGGAGCTGTTTTTT.

This clone came up a few times. V gene TRBV12-2 combines with J gene TRBJ1-4. TRBV12-2 counts as a pseudogene. CDR3 length: 11 amino acids. This CDR3 reads CASRLPLRRIF. The CDR3 DNA sequence: TGTGCAAGTCGCTTACCGCTACGTCGCATTTTT.

This clone was detected once. J is TRBJ1-4 and V is TRBV2, with a weak D call TRBD1 (6 bases). The CDR3 totals 14 residues. The germline V gene has CDR1 SNHLY and CDR2 FYNNEI. Trimming took off 3 bases at V and 5 bases at J, with 10 bases between the two ends. CDR3 residues: CASSDDRRNEKLFF. CDR3 DNA sequence: TGTGCCAGCAGTGACGACAGGAGAAATGAAAAACTGTTTTTT.

This chain connects TRBV28 to TRBJ1-1; the D gene is possibly TRBD1 (5 bases). V was shortened by 4 bases and J by 8 bases, with 14 bases between the two germline ends. The CDR3 is 13 residues long. Germline lookup yields CDR1 MDHEN and CDR2 SYDVKM. The CDR3 spells CASSSDRPREAFF. The CDR3 DNA sequence: TGTGCCAGCAGTTCCGACAGACCGAGAGAAGCTTTCTTT. Variable domain in full (rest from reference TRBV28 and TRBJ1-1): DVKVTQSSRYLVKRTGEKVFLECVQDMDHENMFWYRQDPGLGLRLIYFSYDVKMKEKGDIPEGYSVSREKKERFSLILESASTNQTSMYLCASSSDRPREAFFGQGTRLTVV.

The chain couples TRBV10-3 to TRBJ2-5, with 7 bases fitting TRBD2. Germline values: CDR1 ENHRY, CDR2 SYGVKD. CDR3 size: 13 residues. The junction had 3 bases not matched to a gene; V was cut back by 3 bases and J by 5 bases. CDR3 protein: CAISEAGRETQYF. The CDR3 region has the DNA TGTGCCATCAGTGAAGCGGGGAGGGAGACCCAGTACTTC.

The CDR3 spells CASSQDTYSNQPQHF. DNA of the CDR3: TGTGCCAGCAGTCAAGACACGTATAGCAATCAGCCCCAGCATTTT. The rearrangement uses TRBV2 and TRBJ1-5, with D unresolved. V lost 5 bases and J 0 bases, leaving 11 bases between the germline ends. The length of the CDR3 is 15 residues. CDR1 and CDR2 (germline): SNHLY, FYNNEI.

In this sample, this clone turned up a few times. This rearrangement joins TRBV18 to TRBJ1-3; no reliable D call. Germline CDR1 reads KGHSH; CDR2 reads LQKENI. This CDR3 comprises 15 residues. V lost 2 bases to trimming and J lost 8 bases, with 16 bases between them. The DNA of the CDR3 is TGTGCCAGCTCACCAAGAGGGTATTTGGGAGACACCATATATTTT. Translating it yields CASSPRGYLGDTIYF. The variable domain in full, completed from reference TRBV18 and TRBJ1-3, reads NAGVMQNPRHLVRRRGQEARLRCSPMKGHSHVYWYRQLPEEGLKFMVYLQKENIIDESGMPKERFSAEFPKEGPSILRIQQVVRGDSAAYFCASSPRGYLGDTIYFGEGSWLTVV.

The chain employs TRBV10-2 and TRBJ2-2; D remains unclear. Germline V gene data show CDR1 as WSHSY and CDR2 as SAAADI. This CDR3 spans 15 amino acids. Trimming removed 6 bases at V and 4 bases at J, with 15 bases between. The CDR3 spells CASSLNGGGTGELFF. The CDR3 nucleotides read TGCGCCAGCAGCTTGAACGGCGGCGGCACCGGGGAGCTGTTTTTT.

The chain joins TRBV29-1 to TRBJ1-4; D is uncertain. The CDR3 is 11 amino acids. Trimming cost V 2 bases and J 8 bases, with 6 bases left between them. CDR1 SQVTM and CDR2 ANQGSEA come from the germline V gene. The CDR3 nucleotides read TGCAGCGTTGAAATAGAAGAAAAACTGTTTTTT. Translating gives CSVEIEEKLFF.

This clone was seen a single time. The gene calls are TRBV27 and TRBJ2-2; TRBD2 matches 12 bases. With 2 bases clipped from V and 0 bases from J, the junction kept 1 base outside the gene matches. The CDR3 extends over 17 amino acids. The V gene's germline CDR1 is MNHEY and CDR2 SMNVEV (reference sequence). The CDR3 DNA follows: TGTGCCAGCAGTTTAAGACTAGCGGGGGCGAACACCGGGGAGCTGTTTTTT. Its protein product is CASSLRLAGANTGELFF.

The V call is TRBV28, the J call TRBJ1-1; D gene unclear. Germline V gene sequence: CDR1 MDHEN, CDR2 SYDVKM. This CDR3 region has 13 residues. Trimming pared 5 bases from V and 7 bases from J, leaving 14 bases between. The CDR3: CASSARTTNEAFF. The CDR3, as DNA: TGTGCCAGCAGTGCCCGGACGACTAATGAAGCTTTCTTT.

The chain recombines TRBV7-8 with TRBJ2-3; maybe TRBD2 (5 bases). V was trimmed by 2 bases and J by 6 bases, leaving 18 bases between them. Germline values: CDR1 SGHVS, CDR2 FQNEAQ. The length of the CDR3 is 16 residues. The CDR3 reads CASSLYATTAFDTQYF. The CDR3 DNA follows: TGTGCCAGCAGCTTATATGCGACTACTGCGTTTGATACGCAGTATTTT.

The rearrangement uses TRBV12-5 and TRBJ2-4; TRBD2 agrees at 13 bases. With V trimmed by 2 bases and J by 4 bases, 8 bases remained unmatched. Germline CDR1 LGHNT, CDR2 FRNRAP. The CDR3 loop spans 18 amino acids. CDR3 region: CASGLLPGLAGVKNIQYF. CDR3 in DNA: TGTGCTAGTGGTTTGCTCCCTGGACTAGCGGGGGTGAAAAACATTCAGTACTTC.

The chain carries TRBV10-3 and TRBJ2-1; TRBD2 is a possible D gene (5 bases). Trimming removed 0 bases at V and 10 bases at J, with 10 bases between. The CDR3 loop spans 13 amino acids. Germline values: CDR1 ENHRY, CDR2 SYGVKD. The CDR3 nucleotides are TGTGCCATCAGTGAGTCGAAGGACTCAGAGCAGTTCTTC. It encodes CAISESKDSEQFF.